Each of the 26 T cell receptor beta chains below was sequenced from the same sample in a study of cytomegalovirus exposure and HLA in healthy donors. The PCR used 60 Vbeta and 13 Jbeta primers. Data came from immunoSEQ multiplex PCR; TCRdb stores just in-frame clones and leaves some out. The sample has 150,000 to 200,000 clones, approximately 80% seen once. The source material was PBMCs. Source of these receptors: a woman aged 35 to 49 in good health and CMV-seronegative.

This clone was found a few times. CDR3 region: CASSQEVNGGYNEQFF. In DNA, the CDR3 is TGCGCCAGCAGCCAAGAGGTGAACGGAGGTTACAATGAGCAGTTCTTC. The rearrangement joins TRBV4-3 to TRBJ2-1; possibly TRBD2 for D (5 bases). The CDR3 sequence is 16 residues long. With 0 bases removed from V and 4 bases from J, the gap between germline ends came to 13 bases. Germline CDR1 reads LGHNA; CDR2 reads YSLEER.

The DNA of the CDR3 is TGTGCCAGCAGTCCCCTTAGAAGGGCTAGCGGGAGATACGAGCAGTACTTC. Translating gives CASSPLRRASGRYEQYF. V and J are TRBV28 and TRBJ2-5; 10 bases are shared with TRBD2. The J call is doubtful: the DNA matches TRBJ2-7 better. Germline V lookup: CDR1 MDHEN, CDR2 SYDVKM. The CDR3 runs 17 residues.

V gene TRBV7-9 combines with J gene TRBJ2-2; D gene unclear. Germline V lookup: CDR1 SEHNR, CDR2 FQNEAQ (reference sequence). V shed 7 bases and J shed 4 bases, with 13 bases lying between them. The CDR3 covers 14 residues. The CDR3 DNA reads TGTGCCAGCATGGCACAGATCCCCACCGGGGAGCTGTTTTTT. This codes for CASMAQIPTGELFF.

V is TRBV19 and J is TRBJ2-7; 10 nucleotides line up with TRBD1. The CDR3 is 15 amino acids. Germline V gives CDR1 LNHDA, CDR2 SQIVND (reference sequence). V was clipped by 3 bases and J by 5 bases; unmatched bases: 7. This CDR3 is CASSILGTGVDEQYF. As DNA, the CDR3 is TGTGCCAGTAGTATCCTGGGGACAGGGGTCGACGAGCAGTACTTC.

The chain carries TRBV28 and TRBJ2-7; tentatively, D is TRBD1 (6 bases). Germline V gives CDR1 MDHEN, CDR2 SYDVKM. V lost 3 bases to trimming and J lost 5 bases, with 11 bases between them. The CDR3 loop spans 13 amino acids. CDR3 residues: CASSFSPGDEQYF. CDR3 bases: TGTGCCAGCAGTTTCTCTCCAGGGGACGAGCAGTACTTC. The full variable domain, completed using reference TRBV28 and TRBJ2-7, is DVKVTQSSRYLVKRTGEKVFLECVQDMDHENMFWYRQDPGLGLRLIYFSYDVKMKEKGDIPEGYSVSREKKERFSLILESASTNQTSMYLCASSFSPGDEQYFGPGTRLTVT.

This clone appeared a single time. CDR3 region: CATSRRAGPPDTQYF. Written as DNA, the CDR3 is TGTGCCACCAGCCGACGAGCGGGGCCCCCAGATACGCAGTATTTT. The gene calls are TRBV15 and TRBJ2-3; 7 bases fit TRBD2. V gave up 5 bases and J gave up 4 bases; unmatched junction bases: 9. The V gene's germline CDR1 is LNHNV and CDR2 YYDKDF (reference sequence). CDR3 length equals 15 residues.

The chain is built from TRBV14 and TRBJ2-2, with D tentatively TRBD2 (6 bases). Germline CDR1 and CDR2: SGHDN and FVKESK. V dropped 2 bases and J dropped 7 bases, with 20 bases sitting between them. The CDR3 runs to 17 residues. The CDR3 coding sequence is TGTGCCAGCAGCCAATGGGTTCGCGGGGCCACCGGCGGGGAGCTGTTTTTT. Residues: CASSQWVRGATGGELFF.

The CDR3 nucleotides are TGTGCCAGCAGGCCCTACGCAACTAATGAAAAACTGTTTTTT. This gives the protein CASRPYATNEKLFF. J is TRBJ1-4 and V is TRBV6-5; no reliable D call. Germline lookup yields CDR1 MNHEY and CDR2 SVGAGI. The CDR3 consists of 14 residues. V dropped 6 bases and J dropped 0 bases, with 8 bases sitting between them.

V is TRBV27 and J is TRBJ2-4; 9 bases line up with TRBD1. The length of the CDR3 is 15 residues. The V gene's germline CDR1 is MNHEY and CDR2 SMNVEV (reference sequence). After removal of 8 bases from V and 6 bases from J, the junction contained 11 bases not matched to a gene. This CDR3 reads CASQKAGQGRNIQYF. DNA of the CDR3: TGTGCCAGCCAAAAAGCAGGACAGGGGAGAAACATTCAGTACTTC.

This clone appeared a few times. This chain uses TRBV6-4 with TRBJ2-3; TRBD2 matches at 7 bases. The CDR3 contains 15 residues. CDR1 and CDR2 from the germline V gene are MRHNA and SNTAGT. V dropped 3 bases and J dropped 6; count of bases not matched to a gene: 9. The CDR3 region has the DNA TGTGCCAGCAGTGAATCGGCGGGAGCTGGGGATACGCAGTATTTT. Protein sequence: CASSESAGAGDTQYF.

This clone has a single count. The rearrangement joins TRBV5-4 to TRBJ2-3, with TRBD2 matching over 12 bases. The germline V gene encodes CDR1 SGHNT and CDR2 YYREEE (reference sequence). The CDR3 covers 14 residues. After removal of 7 bases from V and 5 bases from J, the junction contained 5 bases not matched to a gene. CDR3 protein: CASGLAGLEDTQYF. CDR3 sequence (DNA): TGTGCCAGCGGACTAGCGGGACTGGAAGATACGCAGTATTTT.

A single count supports this clone. The chain employs TRBV6-6 and TRBJ2-3, with D possibly being TRBD2 (6 bases). Germline V gives CDR1 MNHNY, CDR2 SVGAGI (reference sequence). The CDR3 is made up of 14 amino acids. Trimming took off 2 bases at V and 2 bases at J, with 8 bases between the two ends. The CDR3 here is CASSYGGNTDTQYF. CDR3 nucleotide sequence: TGTGCCAGCAGTTACGGCGGGAACACAGATACGCAGTATTTT.

As regards this clone: One end of the junction fails to match germline, which may point to a read error. The chain combines TRBV7-9 with TRBJ2-5, with TRBD2 matching 10 bases. This CDR3 contains 15 residues. Germline loops: CDR1 SEHNR, CDR2 FQNEAQ (reference sequence). This CDR3 reads CASSQERGGQETQYF. The CDR3 DNA follows: TGCGCCAGCAGCCAAGAGCGGGGGGGCCAAGAGACCCAGTACTTC.

The V call is TRBV6-5, the J call TRBJ2-7; TRBD2 is a possible D gene (6 bases). The length of the CDR3 is 14 residues. Trimming removed 6 bases from V and 3 bases from J, with 15 bases in between. Germline CDR1 reads MNHEY; CDR2 reads SVGAGI. CDR3 sequence reads: CASSLRDSNYEQYF. The CDR3 bases are TGTGCCAGCAGCCTCCGGGACTCCAACTACGAGCAGTACTTC.

The V gene is TRBV5-4, the J gene TRBJ1-3; D remains unclear. This CDR3 comprises 12 residues. CDR1 and CDR2 (germline): SGHNT, YYREEE (reference sequence). Trimming removed 5 bases at V and 4 bases at J, with 7 bases between. The CDR3 sequence is CASSQQGNTIYF. The CDR3 region has the DNA TGTGCCAGCAGTCAACAGGGAAACACCATATATTTT.

This sequence joins TRBV5-1 and TRBJ2-2; a weak D match, TRBD1 (5 bases). The CDR3 is 16 amino acids. Germline-derived CDR1 and CDR2 are SGHRS and YFSETQ. The germline V and J ends were trimmed by 4 bases and 4 bases, with 17 bases remaining between them. CDR3 coding DNA: TGCGCCAGCAGCCAGACCCAGGGATCAGGCACCGGGGAGCTGTTTTTT. This translates into CASSQTQGSGTGELFF. The full variable domain, rest sourced from reference TRBV5-1 and TRBJ2-2, is KAGVTQTPRYLIKTRGQQVTLSCSPISGHRSVSWYQQTPGQGLQFLFEYFSETQRNKGNFPGRFSGRQFSNSRSEMNVSTLELGDSALYLCASSQTQGSGTGELFFGEGSRLTVL.

J is TRBJ1-4 and V is TRBV6-5, with D possibly matching TRBD1 (6 bases). V dropped 6 bases and J dropped 4 bases, with 15 bases sitting between them. CDR3 length: 15 amino acids. Per germline, CDR1 MNHEY and CDR2 SVGAGI. Here the CDR3 DNA reads TGTGCCAGCAGGAACTGGACAGTTGGTAATGAAAAACTGTTTTTT. Amino acid sequence: CASRNWTVGNEKLFF.

This rearrangement joins TRBV19 to TRBJ1-6; D is undetermined. This CDR3 region has 16 residues. V lost 4 bases to trimming and J lost 6 bases, with 16 bases between them. Per germline, CDR1 LNHDA and CDR2 SQIVND (reference sequence). The CDR3 DNA sequence: TGTGCCAGTAGTAATATTCTTGGAGTTTCTAATTCACCCCTCCACTTT. The encoded protein is CASSNILGVSNSPLHF.

This CDR3 is CAGSQGAYGYTF. The CDR3 DNA follows: TGTGCCGGGTCGCAGGGGGCCTATGGCTACACCTTC. The chain has TRBV28 and TRBJ1-2, with TRBD1 matching 8 bases. V lost 11 bases and J lost 4; bases outside the gene matches: 6. The CDR3 spans 12 residues. The germline V gene encodes CDR1 MDHEN and CDR2 SYDVKM.

This clone has a count of ten or more. The chain carries TRBV4-3 and TRBJ1-4; 9 nucleotides align to TRBD1. Germline loops: CDR1 LGHNA, CDR2 YSLEER. The CDR3 is made up of 16 amino acids. Trimming at V came to 2 bases and at J to 4 bases, leaving 5 bases not matched to a gene. The CDR3 loop is CASSQNRGPGNEKLFF. DNA of the CDR3: TGCGCCAGCAGCCAAAACAGGGGGCCGGGTAATGAAAAACTGTTTTTT.

This chain uses TRBV19 with TRBJ2-1; 9 bases match TRBD2. The CDR3 is 15 amino acids. The germline V gene has CDR1 LNHDA and CDR2 SQIVND (reference sequence). Trimming removed 3 bases from V and 6 bases from J; junction bases left unmatched: 6. The chain's CDR3 is CASSIRTSVANEQFF. CDR3 DNA: TGTGCCAGTAGTATCAGGACTAGCGTGGCCAATGAGCAGTTCTTC.

This clone was recorded once. This sequence joins TRBV7-9 and TRBJ2-7; 10 nucleotides line up with TRBD1. The junction had 7 bases not matched to a gene; V was cut back by 3 bases and J by 5 bases. This CDR3 has 15 residues. Germline V gives CDR1 SEHNR, CDR2 FQNEAQ (reference sequence). CDR3 protein: CASSLGGTGDNEQYF. The CDR3 DNA reads TGTGCCAGCAGCTTGGGAGGGACAGGGGATAACGAGCAGTACTTC.

V usage is TRBV18 and J usage is TRBJ2-7; 7 nucleotides align to TRBD1. Looked up from germline, CDR1 is KGHSH and CDR2 is LQKENI. The CDR3 runs 14 residues. V shed 3 bases and J 3 bases; nucleotides not matched to a gene: 5. The CDR3 here is CASSPTGTDYEQYF. CDR3 DNA sequence: TGTGCCAGCTCACCCACCGGGACAGACTACGAGCAGTACTTC. Together with reference TRBV18 and TRBJ2-7, the CDR3 gives the full variable domain: NAGVMQNPRHLVRRRGQEARLRCSPMKGHSHVYWYRQLPEEGLKFMVYLQKENIIDESGMPKERFSAEFPKEGPSILRIQQVVRGDSAAYFCASSPTGTDYEQYFGPGTRLTVT.

This chain uses TRBV29-1 with TRBJ2-5; 7 bases are shared with TRBD2. Trimming removed 2 bases from V and 5 bases from J; junction bases left unmatched: 17. Germline values: CDR1 SQVTM, CDR2 ANQGSEA. The CDR3 covers 17 residues. The CDR3 bases are TGCAGCGTTGAATGGTCGGCGGGAGCCCACCGGACGGAGACCCAGTACTTC. Protein product: CSVEWSAGAHRTETQYF.

CDR3 in DNA: TGTGCCAGCTCACCCCCTAATCGACAGTCTGGAAACACCATATATTTT. This sequence encodes CASSPPNRQSGNTIYF. The chain uses TRBV18 and TRBJ1-3, with D tentatively TRBD1 (5 bases). Germline assignment: CDR1 KGHSH and CDR2 LQKENI. V was trimmed by 3 bases and J by 1 base, leaving 13 bases between them. The CDR3 covers 16 residues.

V usage is TRBV28 and J usage is TRBJ2-7; TRBD1 matches at 7 bases. CDR1 and CDR2 (germline): MDHEN, SYDVKM. V was pared by 5 bases and J by 0 bases, with 1 base of the junction left unmatched. CDR3 size: 13 residues. The CDR3 loop is CASSGDSSYEQYF. CDR3 nucleotide sequence: TGTGCCAGCAGTGGGGACAGCTCCTACGAGCAGTACTTC.